Shown below are 18 T cell receptor beta chains from a single sample sequenced in a study of blood T cell repertoires in COVID-19. Sequencing was performed with immunoSEQ multiplex PCR; in TCRdb, only in-frame clones are kept and a portion is missing. The sample carries fewer than 150,000 clones, approximately 87% recorded once. The sample taken for sequencing was peripheral blood. The receptors here all came from a woman between 40 and 55 years old with acute or convalescent COVID-19.

This clone appeared a single time. The CDR3 sequence is CASSLALGGVAFF. The CDR3 region has the DNA TGTGCCAGCAGCTTAGCTCTTGGGGGGGTAGCTTTCTTT. V usage is TRBV7-2 and J usage is TRBJ1-1; a possible D gene is TRBD1 (5 bases). The V end lost 0 bases, the J end lost 10 bases, and 12 bases lay between the germline ends. The CDR3 runs 13 residues. The germline V gene has CDR1 SGHTA and CDR2 FQGNSA.

The chain recombines TRBV4-1 with TRBJ1-2; TRBD1 matches at 8 bases. The germline V gene encodes CDR1 MGHRA and CDR2 YSYEKL. Trimming cost V 0 bases and J 3 bases; bases outside gene matches: 9. The CDR3 has 17 residues. DNA for the CDR3: TGCGCCAGCAGCCAAGATGGGGTAGACAGGGGTTACTATGGCTACACCTTC. The encoded protein is CASSQDGVDRGYYGYTF.

The chain employs TRBV4-3 and TRBJ2-1; 7 bases are a match to TRBD1. V shed 6 bases and J 9 bases; nucleotides not matched to a gene: 14. CDR1 and CDR2 from the germline V gene are LGHNA and YSLEER. The CDR3 loop spans 15 amino acids. CDR3 sequence: CASSPDRAILSEQFF. In nucleotides, the CDR3 is TGCGCCAGCAGTCCCGACAGGGCCATCCTGAGTGAGCAGTTCTTC.

This clone occurred a few times. This chain connects TRBV6-2 or TRBV6-3 to TRBJ2-7, with 7 bases aligning to TRBD2. The CDR3 covers 14 residues. V was pared by 2 bases and J by 4 bases, with 5 bases of the junction left unmatched. The germline CDR1 and CDR2 sequences are MNHEY and SVGEGT. DNA of the CDR3: TGTGCCAGCAGTTACACTGAGGGAGGGTACGAGCAGTACTTC. Its translation is CASSYTEGGYEQYF.

The rearrangement uses TRBV6-2 or TRBV6-3 and TRBJ1-2; the match to TRBD1 covers 7 bases. Germline assignment: CDR1 MNHEY and CDR2 SVGEGT. V lost 3 bases and J lost 4; bases outside the gene matches: 5. This CDR3 comprises 14 residues. The CDR3 spells CASSYGTVPYGYTF. DNA for the CDR3: TGTGCCAGCAGTTATGGGACAGTTCCCTATGGCTACACCTTC.

The chain links TRBV4-3 to TRBJ2-5; a weak D match, TRBD2 (5 bases). CDR3 length equals 15 residues. Germline lookup yields CDR1 LGHNA and CDR2 YSLEER. V lost 0 bases to trimming and J lost 5 bases, with 13 bases between them. CDR3 residues: CASSQEEFGGETQYF. The CDR3 nucleotides are TGCGCCAGCAGCCAAGAAGAGTTCGGCGGGGAGACCCAGTACTTC.

This clone has only a few counts. This rearrangement joins TRBV7-2 to TRBJ2-2, with 9 bases lining up with TRBD1. The V and J ends lost 5 bases and 9 bases, in that order; junction bases with no gene match: 7. From germline, CDR1 is SGHTA and CDR2 FQGNSA. There are 14 residues in the CDR3. The CDR3 nucleotides read TGTGCCAGCAGCCCGGACAGGGGTGACCGGGAGCTGTTTTTT. Amino acids: CASSPDRGDRELFF.

The rearrangement joins TRBV4-3 to TRBJ2-1, with a weak D call TRBD2 (7 bases). This CDR3 contains 16 residues. Germline assignment: CDR1 LGHNA and CDR2 YSLEER. V lost 4 bases and J lost 8, with 21 bases in between. The CDR3 region has the DNA TGCGCCAGCAGCCGCCAGGGCGGGGGCGGTTACGATGAGCAGTTCTTC. Its protein is CASSRQGGGGYDEQFF.

This sequence joins TRBV5-1 and TRBJ1-5; the D gene is possibly TRBD1 (5 bases). Trimming removed 0 bases from V and 4 bases from J, with 11 bases in between. The CDR3 is 15 residues long. Germline assignment: CDR1 SGHRS and CDR2 YFSETQ. The CDR3 protein is CASSLEWGGNQPQHF. As DNA, the CDR3 is TGCGCCAGCAGCTTGGAATGGGGGGGGAATCAGCCCCAGCATTTT.

The CDR3 sequence: CSVEEHSRTEAFF. CDR3 DNA: TGCAGCGTTGAGGAACACAGCCGCACTGAAGCTTTCTTT. The chain joins TRBV29-1 to TRBJ1-1, with unresolved D. V lost 3 bases and J 4 bases, leaving 12 bases between the germline ends. Germline CDR1 SQVTM, CDR2 ANQGSEA. The CDR3 sequence is 13 residues long.

The genes are TRBV19 and TRBJ1-5; D perhaps matches TRBD1 (6 bases). Per germline, CDR1 LNHDA and CDR2 SQIVND (reference sequence). Trimming shortened V by 4 bases and J by 10 bases, and 11 bases separated the two germline ends. The CDR3 has 12 amino acids. CDR3 nucleotides: TGTGCCAGTAGTAATCAGGGGAGTCCCCAGCATTTT. It yields the protein CASSNQGSPQHF.

This clone was counted a few times. V is TRBV7-9 and J is TRBJ1-1, with 7 bases lining up with TRBD1. This CDR3 has 12 amino acids. V lost 1 base to trimming and J lost 8 bases; unmatched junction nucleotides: 1. Per germline, CDR1 SEHNR and CDR2 FQNEAQ (reference sequence). The CDR3 loop is CASSLGDREAFF. The CDR3 coding sequence is TGTGCCAGCAGCTTAGGGGACAGAGAAGCTTTCTTT.

CDR3 in amino acids: CSALRGANTEAFF. In DNA, the CDR3 is TGCAGCGCCCTGCGGGGCGCGAACACTGAAGCTTTCTTT. This chain joins TRBV29-1 and TRBJ1-1; D possibly corresponds to TRBD1 (5 bases). Germline values: CDR1 SQVTM, CDR2 ANQGSEA. The ends were cut back, 7 bases at V and 1 base at J, with 13 bases in the middle. The CDR3 is 13 residues long.

The rearrangement uses TRBV18 and TRBJ2-4; 7 bases are a match to TRBD2. Losses at the gene ends were 0 bases for V and 3 bases for J; bases not matched to a gene: 2. This CDR3 is built from 15 residues. Germline V gives CDR1 KGHSH, CDR2 LQKENI. The CDR3 DNA reads TGTGCCAGCTCACCACCAGGGAGGGGCAAAAACATTCAGTACTTC. Protein: CASSPPGRGKNIQYF.

This clone was recorded at least ten times. The chain links TRBV27 to TRBJ2-5; TRBD1 aligns across 11 bases. The germline CDR1 and CDR2 sequences are MNHEY and SMNVEV (reference sequence). The CDR3 sequence is 16 residues long. V lost 5 bases and J lost 2; bases outside the gene matches: 7. The CDR3 here is CASSPGQGATQETQYF. The CDR3 DNA is TGTGCCAGCAGTCCCGGACAGGGGGCAACTCAAGAGACCCAGTACTTC.

This chain uses TRBV9 with TRBJ2-2; possibly TRBD1 for D (6 bases). Looked up from germline, CDR1 is SGDLS and CDR2 is YYNGEE. The CDR3 runs 14 residues. V was clipped by 10 bases and J by 6 bases, with 19 bases between them. This CDR3 reads CAGGRTREPGELFF. The CDR3 nucleotides read TGTGCCGGGGGCCGGACAAGGGAACCCGGGGAGCTGTTTTTT.

The chain couples TRBV15 to TRBJ2-3; 8 bases align to TRBD1. The CDR3 has 16 amino acids. Germline V gene data show CDR1 as LNHNV and CDR2 as YYDKDF (reference sequence). J lost 2 bases, V lost 0 bases, and 4 bases had no gene match. CDR3 sequence reads: CATSRDRDRTTDTQYF. CDR3 nucleotides: TGTGCCACCAGCAGAGATCGGGACAGGACCACAGATACGCAGTATTTT.

This rearrangement joins TRBV11-2 to TRBJ2-5; weak D call: TRBD2 (6 bases). The length of the CDR3 is 15 residues. The germline V and J ends were trimmed by 5 bases and 3 bases, with 16 bases remaining between them. Germline V lookup: CDR1 SGHAT, CDR2 FQNNGV. CDR3 in DNA: TGTGCCAGCAGCCAACACGGGACTTATAAAGAGACCCAGTACTTC. It translates to CASSQHGTYKETQYF. The full variable domain, in which reference TRBV11-2 and TRBJ2-5 provide the parts outside the CDR3, is EAGVAQSPRYKIIEKRQSVAFWCNPISGHATLYWYQQILGQGPKLLIQFQNNGVVDDSQLPKDRFSAERLKGVDSTLKIQPAKLEDSAVYLCASSQHGTYKETQYFGPGTRLLVL.